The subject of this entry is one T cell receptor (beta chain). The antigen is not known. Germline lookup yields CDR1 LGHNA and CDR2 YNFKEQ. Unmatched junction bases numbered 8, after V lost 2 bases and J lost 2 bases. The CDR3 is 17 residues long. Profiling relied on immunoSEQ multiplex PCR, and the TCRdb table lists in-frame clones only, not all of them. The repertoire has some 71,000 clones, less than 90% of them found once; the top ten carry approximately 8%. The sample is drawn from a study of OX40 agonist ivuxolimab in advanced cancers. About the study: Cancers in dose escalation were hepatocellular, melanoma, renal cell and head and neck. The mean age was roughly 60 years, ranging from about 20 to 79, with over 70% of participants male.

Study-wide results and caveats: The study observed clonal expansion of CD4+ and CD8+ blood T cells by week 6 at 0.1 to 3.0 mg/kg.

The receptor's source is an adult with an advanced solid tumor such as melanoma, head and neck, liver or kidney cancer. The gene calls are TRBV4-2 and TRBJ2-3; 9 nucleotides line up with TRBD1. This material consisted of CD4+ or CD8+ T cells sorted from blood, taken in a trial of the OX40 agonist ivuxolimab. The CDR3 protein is CASSQLGTGMDTDTQYF. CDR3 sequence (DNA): TGTGCCAGCAGCCAACTAGGGACAGGGATGGACACAGATACGCAGTATTTT.